This TCR beta chain was profiled in a study of blood T cell repertoires in COVID-19 (dated by TCRdb to between 2020 and 2021). In the study overall: Samples from collaborators originated in the United States, Italy and Spain and spanned both the acute and convalescent phases of COVID-19. Samples were obtained from the ongoing ImmuneRACE study (first 160 participants) and from 1,254 subjects provided by 6 global collaborators. Where available, HLA class I and class II types were taken from metadata supplied by the sample provider and were not determined by assay-based typing. A de-identified subject ID, COVID-19 status, age in years and sex were almost always included in the sample metadata. The repertoires were made available in a free public database intended to serve as a resource for research on the immune response to SARS-CoV-2. Subjects who had been exposed to COVID-19, were actively infected with it, or had recovered from it provided the deeply sampled blood TCRbeta repertoires that made up the dataset. The prospective study material was composed of cDNA or gDNA derived from T cells, B-cell-depleted T cells, or PBMCs.

TCRbeta CDR3 regions were amplified from genomic DNA by means of the immunoSEQ Assay, a bias-controlled multiplex PCR. The authors processed their data as follows. Nucleated cell counts per sample were estimated from amplification of reference gene primers within the assay. To quantify the absolute abundance of each unique TCRbeta CDR3 rearrangement, sequence reads were collapsed and filtered. For each sample, productive Simpson clonality was calculated as the square root of Simpson's diversity index over productive rearrangements. The source is immuneACCESS, and TCRdb retained only in-frame sequences with V and J called. Part of the clones is not carried over; for the studies checked, unresolved V genes explain less than half of this, and the remainder is unexplained. V and J calls and clone size are given by that table; D and trimming were obtained from the DNA. A total of under 85,000 clones appear in this sample, 83% of them only once. The ten top clones hold 6.5% to 7.5% of the sample.

Study-wide findings and limitations: How much clinical and demographic metadata was included differed by source and by participant, and the metadata was provided uncurated.

In Seattle, one collaborating source enrolled patients while the infection was active and tracked those patients longitudinally over the course of disease. Whole blood was collected in K2EDTA tubes by collaborating institutions according to the institutions' own protocols. For TCRbeta analysis, collaborators shipped samples in one of three forms: frozen whole blood, isolated PBMCs, or DNA extracted from either of those sample types. The CDR3 numbers 14 residues from cysteine through phenylalanine. Only CDR3 DNA is held: 42 bases, read in frame from base 1. A distance of 10 bases separates the germline ends of V and J, which lose 1 base and 3 bases respectively. This clone showed up just a few times. What this receptor recognizes is not known. No much larger clone exists at a distance of one base, and base qualities are not known.

The sequence joins TRBV23-1 to TRBJ2-7; the D gene cannot be named for sure. TRBV23-1 qualifies as an ORF whose function is uncertain. Input material: peripheral blood. This TCR was recovered from a man younger than 40 with COVID-19, enrolled during active disease. The nucleotide sequence is TGCGCCAGCAGTCAATTCCGGTACGGCTACGAGCAGTACTTC. Translated, it gives CASSQFRYGYEQYF.